Below are 7 T cell receptor beta chains sequenced from a single sample in a study of breast tumors, draining lymph nodes, adjacent tissues. Axillary draining lymph nodes of breast cancer patients supplied the node samples. TCRdb independently ran MiXCR on the multiplex PCR reads; one entry per CDR3 protein. The sample comprises approximately 200,000 distinct CDR3 sequences, around 29% of which are singletons, and around 4.4% rests with the top ten. Sequencing used axillary lymph node tissue. These receptors originate from a female donor with breast cancer. Some clones in this sample may be carry-over from other donors' samples.

Note on this clonotype: A much larger clone differs from this one at a single base, so this may be a read error. The chain joins TRBV27 to TRBJ2-1, with 9 nucleotides matching TRBD1. Trimming removed 4 bases from V and 9 bases from J; junction bases left unmatched: 10. This CDR3 is built from 15 residues. In germline, CDR1 is MNHEY, CDR2 SMNVEV (reference sequence). This chain's CDR3 is CASSSQGAGSSEQFF. The CDR3 coding sequence is TGTGCCAGCAGTTCACAGGGGGCGGGCAGCAGTGAGCAGTTCTTC.

In this sample, this clonotype turned up many times. This may come from a read error, since a much larger clone is one base off. The chain has TRBV7-7 and TRBJ2-5; possibly TRBD1 for D (6 bases). There are 15 residues in the CDR3. Germline CDR1 SSHAT, CDR2 FNYEAQ (reference sequence). DNA for the CDR3: TGTGCTAGCAGCTTAGCACAGGGAAAAGCAGAGACCCAGCACTTC. It yields the protein CASSLAQGKAETQHF.

This clonotype was seen repeatedly, ten times or more. V usage is TRBV6-2 or TRBV6-3 and J usage is TRBJ2-6; D assignment may be TRBD1 or TRBD2 (5 bases each). CDR3 length: 16 residues. Per germline, CDR1 MNHEY and CDR2 SVGEGT. The V and J ends lost 5 bases and 1 base respectively, with 12 bases between them. CDR3 nucleotides: TGTGCCAGCAGTGAACGAGGGGTGTCTGGGGCCAACGTCCTGACTTTC. Translated, it gives CASSERGVSGANVLTF.

This clonotype was seen many times. The chain carries TRBV28 and TRBJ2-5; D may correspond to TRBD1 or TRBD2 (5 bases each). With 6 bases removed from V and 4 bases from J, the gap between germline ends came to 18 bases. The germline gives CDR1 MDHEN, CDR2 SYDVKM. The length of the CDR3 is 15 residues. CDR3 protein: CASSEPGRRIETQYF. As DNA, the CDR3 is TGTGCCAGCAGCGAACCGGGACGGCGTATAGAGACCCAGTACTTC.

The table lists this clonotype with many counts. The V and J genes are TRBV5-4 and TRBJ2-3; 8 bases are shared with TRBD2. Germline assignment: CDR1 SGHNT and CDR2 YYREEE (reference sequence). This CDR3 has 14 amino acids. After removal of 4 bases from V and 4 bases from J, the junction contained 5 bases not matched to a gene. CDR3 residues: CASSGGGSADTQYF. The CDR3 DNA sequence: TGTGCCAGCAGCGGCGGGGGGTCTGCAGATACGCAGTATTTT.

Ten or more counts support this clonotype. The chain links TRBV7-8 to TRBJ2-7, with D perhaps TRBD2 (6 bases). The V end was cut by 5 bases, the J end by 0 bases, with 17 bases between. This CDR3 comprises 16 residues. Germline lookup yields CDR1 SGHVS and CDR2 FQNEAQ. The CDR3 protein is CASSPRRDGSSYEQYF. CDR3 DNA: TGTGCCAGCAGCCCGAGGCGGGACGGGAGCTCCTACGAGCAGTACTTC.

This clonotype was counted ten times or more. This CDR3 is CASSLGGGVVYEQYF. The DNA for the CDR3 is TGTGCCAGCAGCTTGGGCGGGGGAGTGGTATACGAGCAGTACTTC. The V call is TRBV5-5, the J call TRBJ2-7, with 7 bases identical to TRBD2. CDR1 is SGHKS, CDR2 YYEKEE, per germline (reference sequence). The CDR3 loop spans 15 amino acids. V shed 0 bases and J 4 bases; nucleotides not matched to a gene: 7. Full variable domain (outside the CDR3, taken from reference TRBV5-5 and TRBJ2-7): DAGVTQSPTHLIKTRGQQVTLRCSPISGHKSVSWYQQVLGQGPQFIFQYYEKEERGRGNFPDRFSARQFPNYSSELNVNALLLGDSALYLCASSLGGGVVYEQYFGPGTRLTVT.